This T cell receptor (beta chain) came from a study of blood T cell repertoires in COVID-19 (dated by TCRdb to the early 2020s). About the full investigation: Samples from collaborators originated in the United States, Italy and Spain and spanned both the acute and convalescent phases of COVID-19. The prospective study material was composed of cDNA or gDNA derived from T cells, B-cell-depleted T cells, or PBMCs. Deeply sampled blood TCRbeta repertoires from subjects exposed to, actively infected with, or recovered from COVID-19 were included in the dataset. The repertoires were released in a freely available public database meant as a resource for research on the immune response to SARS-CoV-2. Samples came from the ongoing ImmuneRACE study (first 160 participants) plus 1,254 subjects from 6 global collaborators. Sample metadata almost always included a de-identified subject ID, COVID-19 status, age in years and sex. Where available, HLA class I and class II types were obtained from metadata supplied by the sample provider rather than from assay-based typing.

TCRbeta CDR3 regions were amplified from genomic DNA by means of the immunoSEQ Assay, a bias-controlled multiplex PCR. As for the original processing: Nucleated cell counts per sample were estimated from amplification of reference gene primers within the assay. Sequence reads were collapsed and filtered to measure the absolute abundance of every unique TCRbeta CDR3 rearrangement. For each sample, productive Simpson clonality was calculated as the square root of Simpson's diversity index across productive rearrangements. The table was pulled from immuneACCESS by TCRdb, which kept in-frame rearrangements only. Such tables lose some clones; where checked, under half of the loss comes from unresolved V genes, and the rest has no known cause. The DNA was the basis for D and trimming; V, J and clone size are from that table. This sample lists roughly 60,000 clones; roughly four fifths were detected once. The ten largest clones capture roughly a tenth of the sample.

Notes on this clone: Its antigen remains unidentified. No base-level quality is on record; no much larger clone is a single base apart.

The CDR3 measures 15 amino acids from cysteine to phenylalanine. Of all the DNA, just the CDR3 is kept, 45 bases in frame from base 1. The germline V gene gives CDR1 as SGHTA and CDR2 as FQGNSA. Trimming takes 5 bases off V and 7 bases off J; junction bases not matched to a gene: 8. At one collaborating source in Seattle, patients were enrolled during active infection and were followed longitudinally through the course of disease. The collaborating institutions used their own protocols to collect whole blood in K2EDTA tubes. Collaborator samples were shipped for TCRbeta analysis as frozen whole blood, isolated PBMCs, or DNA extracted from either sample type. General findings and caveats noted by the study authors: How much clinical and demographic metadata was included differed by source and by participant, and the metadata was provided uncurated.

The chain is assembled from TRBV7-2 and TRBJ2-1, and 10 junctional nucleotides match TRBD2. Sequenced sample: peripheral blood. This receptor was identified in a man older than 75 with COVID-19, enrolled during active disease. Here is the DNA: TGTGCCAGCAGCACTAGGCAACTAGCGGGGAATGAGCAGTTCTTC. Its protein is CASSTRQLAGNEQFF.